The 3 T cell receptor beta chains given below trace back to one sample, sequenced in a study of tumor-infiltrating lymphocytes in primary liver carcinoma. Without any cell sorting, about 19-31 mg of bulk tissue yielded co-extracted RNA and DNA. TCR beta cDNA came from about 470 ng total RNA, primed with a constant-region primer. Employing slightly modified ARM-PCR, three nested multiplex PCR rounds were run, and these gave rise to the TCR beta libraries. PCR rounds one and two used TRBV1-TRBV30 forward primers with a C-beta reverse primer for around 9 cycles each. TCRdb fed the multiplex PCR reads into MiXCR, producing one record per CDR3 protein. The sample consists of roughly 50,000 distinct CDR3 sequences, 70% to 75% of them appearing once. Sequencing was done on a sample of liver tumor tissue from sampling region 2. The subset: tumor region T2, inferior pole. All receptors come from a man aged 40-55 years with primary liver carcinoma and hepatitis B virus infection.

This chain joins TRBV29-1 and TRBJ2-7; the match to TRBD1 covers 9 bases. Germline V CDR1 and CDR2: SQVTM, ANQGSEA. V lost 5 bases and J lost 12; bases outside the gene matches: 17. The CDR3 is 14 amino acids. CDR3 nucleotide sequence: TGCAGCGTTATAACAGGGGGCAGCCCATACGACCGGTACTTC. Protein: CSVITGGSPYDRYF.

The rearrangement joins TRBV5-5 to TRBJ2-7; tentative D call: TRBD2 (6 bases). Between the trimmed V and J ends, which lost 0 bases and 11 bases, there was a span of 12 bases. From germline, CDR1 is SGHKS and CDR2 YYEKEE (reference sequence). CDR3 length: 12 residues. This chain's CDR3 is CASSLDLATEYF. Here the CDR3 DNA reads TGTGCCAGCAGCTTGGACCTAGCGACCGAGTACTTC.

Regarding this clonotype: Likely a read error: the CDR3 ends without its conserved phenylalanine or tryptophan. The rearrangement links TRBV13 to TRBJ2-1; D gene unclear. Trimming stripped 6 bases from V and 9 bases from J, with 9 bases between. CDR1 is PRHDT and CDR2 is FYEKMQ in the germline V gene (reference sequence). The CDR3 covers 11 residues. CDR3 protein: CASSLISEQFS. The CDR3 coding sequence is TGTGCCAGCAGTTTAATAAGTGAGCAGTTCTCC.